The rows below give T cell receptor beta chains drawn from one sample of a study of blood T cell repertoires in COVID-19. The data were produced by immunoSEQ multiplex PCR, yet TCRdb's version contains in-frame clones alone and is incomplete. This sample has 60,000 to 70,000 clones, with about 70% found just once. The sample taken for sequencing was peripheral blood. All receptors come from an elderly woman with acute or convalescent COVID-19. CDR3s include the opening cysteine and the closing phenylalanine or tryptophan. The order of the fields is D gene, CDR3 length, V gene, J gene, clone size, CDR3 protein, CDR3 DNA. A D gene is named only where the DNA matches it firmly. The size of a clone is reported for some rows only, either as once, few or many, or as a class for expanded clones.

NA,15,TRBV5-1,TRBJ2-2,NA,CASSASLVDTGELFF,TGCGCCAGCAGCGCTAGTTTGGTTGACACCGGGGAGCTGTTTTTT
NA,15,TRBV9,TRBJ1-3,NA,CASSVAQDSGNTIYF,TGTGCCAGCAGCGTAGCACAGGACTCTGGAAACACCATATATTTT
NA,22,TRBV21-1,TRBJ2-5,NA,CASSQSMGLAGGSPLTWETQYF,TGTGCCAGCAGCCAATCCATGGGACTAGCGGGAGGTAGCCCCCTTACATGGGAGACCCAGTACTTC
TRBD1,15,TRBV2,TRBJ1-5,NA,CASGGGQARDQPQHF,TGTGCCAGCGGAGGGGGACAGGCCCGAGATCAGCCCCAGCATTTT
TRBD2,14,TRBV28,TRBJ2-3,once,CASSPSGRRDTQYF,TGTGCCAGCAGCCCTAGCGGGAGGAGAGATACGCAGTATTTT
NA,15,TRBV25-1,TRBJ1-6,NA,CASTRAVDYNSPLHF,TGTGCCAGCACCAGGGCCGTCGACTATAATTCACCCCTCCACTTT
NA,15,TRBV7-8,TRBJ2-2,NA,CASSLLAGYTGELFF,TGTGCCAGCAGCTTACTTGCGGGATACACCGGGGAGCTGTTTTTT
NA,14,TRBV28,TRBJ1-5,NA,CASSRTQGNQPQHF,TGTGCCAGCAGTCGGACCCAGGGGAATCAGCCCCAGCATTTT
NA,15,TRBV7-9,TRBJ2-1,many,CASSLAQGSLYEQFF,TGTGCCAGCAGCTTAGCGCAAGGTAGCTTGTATGAGCAGTTCTTC
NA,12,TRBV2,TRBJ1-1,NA,CASRDRGFEAFF,TGTGCCAGCAGGGACCGGGGGTTTGAGGCTTTCTTT
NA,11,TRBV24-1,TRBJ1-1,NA,CATSRDGVAFF,TGTGCCACCAGCAGGGATGGGGTAGCTTTCTTT
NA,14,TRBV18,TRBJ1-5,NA,CASSRANSNQPQHF,TGTGCCAGCTCACGGGCAAATAGCAATCAGCCCCAGCATTTT
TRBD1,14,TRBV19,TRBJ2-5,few,CASSSGTGGETQYF,TGTGCCAGTAGTAGTGGGACAGGGGGAGAGACCCAGTACTTC
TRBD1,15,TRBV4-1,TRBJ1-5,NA,CASSQDTTGGQPQHF,TGCGCCAGCAGCCAAGATACGACAGGGGGCCAGCCCCAGCATTTT
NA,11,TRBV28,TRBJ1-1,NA,CASKVGTKAFF,TGTGCCAGCAAGGTCGGGACAAAAGCTTTCTTT
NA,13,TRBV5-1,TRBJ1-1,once,CASSFSQNTEAFF,TGCGCCAGCAGCTTCTCACAAAACACTGAAGCTTTCTTT
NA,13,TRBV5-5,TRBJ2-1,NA,CASSRLGANEQFF,TGTGCCAGCAGCCGGTTAGGGGCTAATGAGCAGTTCTTC
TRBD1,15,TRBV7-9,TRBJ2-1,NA,CASSFPWTGYNEQFF,TGTGCCAGCAGCTTCCCCTGGACAGGCTACAATGAGCAGTTCTTC
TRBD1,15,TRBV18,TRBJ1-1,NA,CASSRQQGMNTEAFF,TGTGCCAGCTCACGACAACAGGGGATGAACACTGAAGCTTTCTTT
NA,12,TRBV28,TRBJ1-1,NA,CASQSSNTEAFF,TGTGCCAGTCAATCATCCAACACTGAAGCTTTCTTT
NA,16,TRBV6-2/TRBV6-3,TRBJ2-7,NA,CASSDGKGKHSYEQYF,TGTGCCAGCAGTGATGGGAAGGGGAAGCACTCCTACGAGCAGTACTTC